This T cell receptor beta chain was obtained from a study of naive and memory T cell subsets. Whole-study findings and limits: A few larger clonotypes appeared in naive repertoires, especially CD8, possibly memory cells re-expressing CD45RA.

An equimolar mix of two oligonucleotides served as the beta constant-region primer for TRBC1 and TRBC2. Four rounds of PCR amplified the ligated cDNA using nested alpha and beta constant-region primers plus SP2. TCRdb used MiXCR to reprocess the UMI-ligation and nested PCR reads, holding one entry per CDR3 protein. This table holds 140,000 to 150,000 distinct CDR3 sequences, about 20% found once. After removal of 7 bases from V and 5 bases from J, the junction contained 10 bases not matched to a gene. CDR3 size: 15 residues. Germline-derived CDR1 and CDR2 are MDHEN and SYDVKM. To note about this clonotype: What it binds is not known.

The clonotype was recovered from a human donor in good health. The chain couples TRBV28 to TRBJ2-2; 7 positions agree with TRBD2. Sequencing was carried out using naive CD4+ T cells from blood. CDR3 residues: CASISLAEFTGELFF. The CDR3 bases are TGTGCCAGCATATCTCTAGCGGAGTTTACCGGGGAGCTGTTTTTT. Based on the CDR3 plus reference TRBV28 and TRBJ2-2, the full variable domain is DVKVTQSSRYLVKRTGEKVFLECVQDMDHENMFWYRQDPGLGLRLIYFSYDVKMKEKGDIPEGYSVSREKKERFSLILESASTNQTSMYLCASISLAEFTGELFFGEGSRLTVL.